This TCR beta chain was found in a study of siplizumab effects on memory and regulatory T cells. Notes on the study in general: Siplizumab produced a significant reduction in alloreactive sequences that were traceable to unstimulated CD4+ memory cells.

About this clone itself: What it recognizes is unknown.

Per the germline V gene, CDR1 is MDHEN and CDR2 is SYDVKM. The CDR3 totals 15 residues. J lost 7 bases, V lost 6 bases, and 10 bases had no gene match. Assays covered approximately 100,000 TCR templates per sample. The protocol was immunoSEQ multiplex PCR, while the TCRdb copy is restricted to in-frame clones and leaves out a portion. The table lists 100,000 or so clones, 91% of them singletons. The chain is built from TRBV28 and TRBJ2-3; TRBD2 matches at 10 bases. The receptor's source is a human donor in good health. Some clones in this sample may be carry-over from other donors' samples. Material: CD4+ T cells sorted from blood. The CDR3 region has the DNA TGTGCCAGCAGACCAGCGGGAGGGCCTGGTAATACGCAGTATTTT. Translation: CASRPAGGPGNTQYF.